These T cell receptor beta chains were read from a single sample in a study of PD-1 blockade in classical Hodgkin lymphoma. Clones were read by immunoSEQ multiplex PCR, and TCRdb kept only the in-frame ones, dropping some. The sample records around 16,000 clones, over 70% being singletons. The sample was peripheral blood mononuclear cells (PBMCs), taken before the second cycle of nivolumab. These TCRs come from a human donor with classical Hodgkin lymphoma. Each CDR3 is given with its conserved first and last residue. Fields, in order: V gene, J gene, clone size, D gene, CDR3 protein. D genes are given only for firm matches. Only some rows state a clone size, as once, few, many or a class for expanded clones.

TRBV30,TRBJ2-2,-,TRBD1,CAWSPGQTTGELFF
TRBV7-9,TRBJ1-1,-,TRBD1,CASSFTGDQGGTEAFF
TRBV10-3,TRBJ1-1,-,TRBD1,CAISDPRDRNTEAFF
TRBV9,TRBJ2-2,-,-,CASSVGRGANTGELFF
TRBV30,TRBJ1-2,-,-,CAWSPYGGRLLYGYTF
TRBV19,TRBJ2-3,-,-,CASSITSITDTQYF
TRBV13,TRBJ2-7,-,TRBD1,CASSLRQGSSPYEQYF
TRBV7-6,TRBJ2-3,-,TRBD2,CASSRLAGGPDTQYF
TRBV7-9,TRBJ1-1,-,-,CASSSRRGMNTEAFF
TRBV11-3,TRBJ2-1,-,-,CASSSPWTKEAYNEQFF
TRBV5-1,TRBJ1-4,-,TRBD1,CASSSTGQSNEKLFF
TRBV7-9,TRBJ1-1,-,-,CASSSGSDTEAFF
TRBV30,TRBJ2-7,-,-,CAWSVYRVSEQYF
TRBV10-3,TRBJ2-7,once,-,CAIGDDPSEQYF
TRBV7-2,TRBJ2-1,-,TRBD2,CASSSLAGRKEQFF
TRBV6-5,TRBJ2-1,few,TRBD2,CAGRLAGYNEQFF
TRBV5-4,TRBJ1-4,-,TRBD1,CASSPGTGAEKLFF
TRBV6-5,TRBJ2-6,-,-,CASSYGYAGANVLTF
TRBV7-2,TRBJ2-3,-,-,CASSPSRIDTQYF
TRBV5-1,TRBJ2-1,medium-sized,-,CASSFVSGSGGNEQFF
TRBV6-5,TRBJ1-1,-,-,CASSTWRGAFF
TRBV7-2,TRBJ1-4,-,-,CASSLQFVGSTNEKLFF
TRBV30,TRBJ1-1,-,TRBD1,CAWSTTGGRWNTEAFF
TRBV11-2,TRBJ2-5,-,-,CASSTGVAETQYF
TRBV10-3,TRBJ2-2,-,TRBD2,CAIRVSGRVAGELFF
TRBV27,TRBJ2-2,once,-,CASSLGIPANTGELFF
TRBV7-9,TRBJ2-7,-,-,CASSLAWTGNEQYF
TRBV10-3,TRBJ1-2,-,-,CAISGQLYGYTF
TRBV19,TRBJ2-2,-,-,CASSINQGSAGELFF
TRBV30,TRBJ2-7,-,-,CAWGPGLNEQYF
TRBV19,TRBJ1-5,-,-,CASSMDRGIIVPQHF
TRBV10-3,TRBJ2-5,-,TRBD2,CAISWTSGGLQETQYF
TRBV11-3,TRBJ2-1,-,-,CASSLETVNEQFF
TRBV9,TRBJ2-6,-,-,CASSRSSGANVLTF
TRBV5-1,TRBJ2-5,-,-,CASSGRNDWGTQYF
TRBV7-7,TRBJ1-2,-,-,CASSVHRENYGYTF
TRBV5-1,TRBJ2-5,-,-,CASSLGGIIQETQYF
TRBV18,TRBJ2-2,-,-,CASSPRRQFYPSQYTGELFF
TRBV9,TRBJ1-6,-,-,CASSVDKNSPLHF
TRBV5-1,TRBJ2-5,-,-,CASSFPRVGETQYF
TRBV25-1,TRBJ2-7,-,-,CASSSRYPYEQYF
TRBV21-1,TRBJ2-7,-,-,CASSKIRGAPLLNEQYF
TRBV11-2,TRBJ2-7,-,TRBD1,CASSEAGTDSYEQYF
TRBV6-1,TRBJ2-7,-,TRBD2,CASSEFNSGSRQYF
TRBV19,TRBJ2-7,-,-,CASSVTQGISREQYF